This is a list of T cell receptor beta chains from one sample in a study of blood T cell repertoires in COVID-19. TCRdb's table, derived via immunoSEQ multiplex PCR, lists solely in-frame clones and lacks some. The sample has about 140,000 clones; roughly nine tenths are singletons. Specimen: peripheral blood. These receptors all stem from a human donor in a cohort sampled during active COVID-19. Both conserved end residues are part of each CDR3. A D gene is named only where the DNA matches it firmly. Some rows mark clone size as missing; the rest say once, few, many or name a class of expanded clone.

>14|TRBJ2-7|TRBD2|TRBV27|NA
TGTGCCAGCAGTGCTAGCGGGGGCTTATACGAGCAGTACTTC
CASSASGGLYEQYF
>15|TRBJ1-1|NA|TRBV7-8|NA
TGTGCCAGCAGCTTAATGGGGGCCATGGACACTGAAGCTTTCTTT
CASSLMGAMDTEAFF
>13|TRBJ2-1|TRBD2|TRBV5-1|NA
TGCGCCAGCATGCTGGCGGGGGGATATGAGCAGTTCTTC
CASMLAGGYEQFF
>14|TRBJ2-1|TRBD2|TRBV15|NA
TGTGCCACGAAAGGACTAGCGGGGGACAATGAGCAGTTCTTC
CATKGLAGDNEQFF
>17|TRBJ2-3|NA|TRBV7-9|NA
TGTGCCAGCAGCTTGGCGACCAGGGGCCCTAGCACAGATACGCAGTATTTT
CASSLATRGPSTDTQYF
>13|TRBJ2-3|NA|TRBV4-2|once
TGTGCCAGCAGCCAAGTGGCGGGAGATACGCAGTATTTT
CASSQVAGDTQYF
>15|TRBJ1-2|TRBD1|TRBV11-2|NA
TGTGCCAGCAGCTTAGCCGGGACAGGGCCTTATGGCTACACCTTC
CASSLAGTGPYGYTF
>15|TRBJ1-5|NA|TRBV19|NA
TGTGCCAGTAGTATTGGGCTGACCCCTCATCAGCCCCAGCATTTT
CASSIGLTPHQPQHF
>15|TRBJ1-5|NA|TRBV9|NA
TGTGCCAGCAGCGGTACAGGGTTGAGCAATCAGCCCCAGCATTTT
CASSGTGLSNQPQHF
>13|TRBJ2-1|NA|TRBV2|NA
TGTGCCAGCAGTGATCAGGTCTACAATGAGCAGTTCTTC
CASSDQVYNEQFF
>14|TRBJ1-1|TRBD1|TRBV5-1|NA
TGCGCCAGCAGCCAGGGGGCGATCGATACTGAAGCTTTCTTT
CASSQGAIDTEAFF
>13|TRBJ2-7|NA|TRBV19|NA
TGTGCCAGTAACGAGGGACAATCCTACGAGCAGTACTTC
CASNEGQSYEQYF
>16|TRBJ1-2|TRBD1|TRBV4-3|few
TGCGCCAGCAGCCTGACGCTCCGGGACAGCAACTATGGCTACACCTTC
CASSLTLRDSNYGYTF
>13|TRBJ1-1|NA|TRBV5-1|NA
TGCGCCAGCACCTTGGACAGGAACACTGAAGCTTTCTTT
CASTLDRNTEAFF
>12|TRBJ1-2|TRBD1|TRBV10-3|NA
TGTGCCTTCCGGGACAGGGGCTATGGCTACACCTTC
CAFRDRGYGYTF
>14|TRBJ1-2|NA|TRBV6-6|NA
TGTGCCAGCAGTTACTCTAGGGGCTCCTATGGCTACACCTTC
CASSYSRGSYGYTF
>13|TRBJ2-7|NA|TRBV7-2|NA
TGTGCCAGCAGCTTAAGTCCCCAGTACGAGCAGTACTTC
CASSLSPQYEQYF
>15|TRBJ2-3|NA|TRBV5-5|NA
TGTGCCAGCAGCTTGGATGTACGCCCCACGGTTACGCAGTATTTT
CASSLDVRPTVTQYF
>17|TRBJ1-2|TRBD1|TRBV5-1|few
TGCGCCAGCAGCCCGGAGGGCAGGGGGCAGTCAAACTATGGCTACACCTTC
CASSPEGRGQSNYGYTF
>16|TRBJ2-5|TRBD2|TRBV29-1|NA
TGCAGCGATGGGTTCCCCGGGACTAGCGCCCAAGAGACCCAGTACTTC
CSDGFPGTSAQETQYF
>16|TRBJ2-3|NA|TRBV27|NA
TGTGCCAGCAGTCCCCTTCCCACAGGCCGCACAGATACGCAGTATTTT
CASSPLPTGRTDTQYF
>13|TRBJ1-1|NA|TRBV5-6|NA
TGTGCCAGCAGCTTGAGCCCTAGTACTGAAGCTTTCTTT
CASSLSPSTEAFF
>11|TRBJ2-7|NA|TRBV20-1|NA
TGCAGTGCTGGGGTGGCGGGGCCGGTGTACTTC
CSAGVAGPVYF
>14|TRBJ2-7|TRBD1|TRBV5-4|few
TGTGCCAGCAGCCGCGGGACAGGATCCTACGAGCAGTACTTC
CASSRGTGSYEQYF
>16|TRBJ2-2|TRBD2|TRBV9|NA
TGTGCCAGCAGCGTGGGGACTAGCGGGGGGAACGGGGAGCTGTTTTTT
CASSVGTSGGNGELFF
>13|TRBJ1-1|NA|TRBV7-2|NA
TGTGCCAGCAGCTACTTCGGTAACACTGAAGCTTTCTTT
CASSYFGNTEAFF
>15|TRBJ2-1|NA|TRBV5-1|NA
TGCGCCAGCAGCTTGGAACCAGGTTCCTACAATGAGCAGTTCTTC
CASSLEPGSYNEQFF
>13|TRBJ1-2|NA|TRBV2|NA
TGTGCCAGCAGTGAAAGCAGGGACTATGGCTACACCTTC
CASSESRDYGYTF
>15|TRBJ2-3|TRBD1|TRBV15|once
TGTGCCACCAGCAGAGAACAGGGGCAGGCAGATACGCAGTATTTT
CATSREQGQADTQYF
>13|TRBJ1-1|NA|TRBV19|NA
TGTGCCAGTAGTATTCGTCCTGAGACTGAAGCTTTCTTT
CASSIRPETEAFF
>13|TRBJ1-1|NA|TRBV3-1/TRBV3-2|NA
TGTGCCAGCAGCCAATACCCGGAGACTGAAGCTTTCTTT
CASSQYPETEAFF
>12|TRBJ1-2|NA|TRBV6-5|NA
TGTGCCAGCAGTTCAGGGACATATGGCTACACCTTC
CASSSGTYGYTF
>14|TRBJ2-7|TRBD1|TRBV4-2|NA
TGTGCCAGCAGCCAAGATGGCAGGGGGCAAGAGCAGTACTTC
CASSQDGRGQEQYF
>19|TRBJ2-2|TRBD1|TRBV30|NA
TGTGCCTGGAGTTCTTTTACCGGGACAGCCAAAGGGTTCACCGGGGAGCTGTTTTTT
CAWSSFTGTAKGFTGELFF
>13|TRBJ1-2|NA|TRBV6-5|NA
TGTGCCAGCAGGATGGGGGGACCCTATGGCTACACCTTC
CASRMGGPYGYTF
>16|TRBJ2-3|NA|TRBV5-6|NA
TGTGCCAGCAGCTTGGTGGCGGCCAGGGGTGCAGATACGCAGTATTTT
CASSLVAARGADTQYF
>15|TRBJ1-4|NA|TRBV5-5|once
TGTGCCAGCAGCTTGGCCACAGATCTCAATGAAAAACTGTTTTTT
CASSLATDLNEKLFF